Only a few counts were recorded for the clone carrying this T cell receptor (beta chain). What it binds is not known. cDNA molecules, individually, were tagged with unique molecular identifiers. TCRdb fed the 5' RACE reads into MiXCR, producing one record per CDR3 protein. This sample carries tens of thousands of distinct CDR3 sequences, 8% to 13% of them seen once, and the ten largest clones take over 7%. The data stem from a study of early T cells in non-severe SARS-CoV-2 infection. About the research overall: From unsorted whole blood, bulk RNA was sequenced, and the chains remained unpaired. Broader study findings: VDJdb matching, biased toward anti-spike CD8 responses, missed private and CD4 specificities.

The TCR was taken from an adult who was a healthcare worker with PCR-confirmed SARS-CoV-2 infection or an uninfected control (not recorded which). The sample in question was whole blood, obtained at baseline.

The CDR3 protein is CASSAGARRNSPLHF. The CDR3 DNA sequence: TGTGCCAGCAGCGCCGGCGCACGGCGGAATTCACCCCTCCACTTT. J is TRBJ1-6 and V is TRBV9; D is uncertain. Germline CDR1 SGDLS, CDR2 YYNGEE. This CDR3 is built from 15 residues. The V end was cut by 3 bases, the J end by 7 bases, with 14 bases between.